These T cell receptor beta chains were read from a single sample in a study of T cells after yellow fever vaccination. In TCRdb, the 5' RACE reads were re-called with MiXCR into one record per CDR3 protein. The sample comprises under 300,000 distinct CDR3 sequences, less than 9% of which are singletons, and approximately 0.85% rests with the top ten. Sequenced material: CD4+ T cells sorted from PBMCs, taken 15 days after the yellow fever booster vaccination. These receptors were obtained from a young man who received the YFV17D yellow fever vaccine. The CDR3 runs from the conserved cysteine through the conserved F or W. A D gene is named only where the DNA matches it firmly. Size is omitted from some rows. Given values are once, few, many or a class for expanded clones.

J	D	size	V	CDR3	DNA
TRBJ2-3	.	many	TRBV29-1	CSVGGVKSTDTQYF	TGCAGCGTTGGTGGGGTAAAAAGCACAGATACGCAGTATTTT
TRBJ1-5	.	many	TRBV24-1	CATKNGLEEPQHF	TGTGCCACCAAGAACGGCCTCGAGGAGCCCCAGCATTTT
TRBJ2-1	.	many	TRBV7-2	CASSPTGTSYNEQFF	TGTGCCAGCAGCCCGACCGGGACCTCCTACAATGAGCAGTTCTTC
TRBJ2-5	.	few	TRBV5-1	CASSLGRGPQETQYF	TGCGCCAGCAGCTTGGGCCGGGGGCCTCAAGAGACCCAGTACTTC
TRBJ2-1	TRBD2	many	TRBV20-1	CSARGTSGEQFF	TGCAGTGCTAGAGGCACTAGCGGTGAGCAGTTCTTC
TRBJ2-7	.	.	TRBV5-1	CASSLEGPSRSYEQYF	TGCGCCAGCAGCTTGGAAGGCCCCTCGCGTAGCTACGAGCAGTACTTC
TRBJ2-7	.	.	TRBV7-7	CASSPPGHPYEQYF	TGTGCTAGCAGCCCGCCGGGACACCCCTACGAGCAGTACTTC
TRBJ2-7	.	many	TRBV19	CASSIVLRDEQYF	TGTGCCAGTAGTATAGTCCTGCGGGACGAGCAGTACTTC
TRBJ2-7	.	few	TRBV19	CASSYRQVGEQYF	TGTGCCAGTAGTTACCGTCAAGTAGGCGAGCAGTACTTC
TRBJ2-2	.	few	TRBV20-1	CSARDSSPDPAGELFF	TGCAGTGCTAGAGACTCCAGCCCTGATCCGGCCGGGGAGCTGTTTTTT
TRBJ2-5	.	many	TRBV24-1	CATSDGGVSQETQYF	TGTGCCACCAGTGATGGAGGGGTTAGTCAAGAGACCCAGTACTTC
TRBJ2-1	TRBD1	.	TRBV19	CASSSPPTGIYEQFF	TGTGCCAGTAGTAGCCCCCCGACAGGGATATATGAGCAGTTCTTC
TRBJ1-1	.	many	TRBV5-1	CASSETRNTEAFF	TGCGCCAGCAGCGAAACACGGAACACTGAAGCTTTCTTT
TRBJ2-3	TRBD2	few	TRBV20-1	CSARDLAGLYTDTQYF	TGCAGTGCTAGAGATTTAGCGGGTCTTTACACAGATACGCAGTATTTT
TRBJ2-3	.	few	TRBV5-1	CASSQDLHTQYF	TGCGCCAGCAGCCAGGACCTGCATACGCAGTATTTT
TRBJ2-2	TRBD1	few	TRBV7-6	CASSYSGQGTGELFF	TGTGCCAGCAGCTATTCGGGACAGGGAACCGGGGAGCTGTTTTTT
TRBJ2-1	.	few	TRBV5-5	CASSSPPDYSYNEQFF	TGTGCCAGCAGCTCCCCCCCGGATTATTCCTACAATGAGCAGTTCTTC
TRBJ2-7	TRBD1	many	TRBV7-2	CASSLAPGTANEQYF	TGTGCCAGCAGCCTCGCCCCCGGGACAGCTAACGAGCAGTACTTC
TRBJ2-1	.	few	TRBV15	CATSSGSTSDSYNEQFF	TGTGCCACCAGCAGCGGGTCCACAAGCGACTCCTACAATGAGCAGTTCTTC
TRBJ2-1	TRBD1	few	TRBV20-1	CSAISRGPGNEQFF	TGCAGTGCCATTAGTAGGGGGCCGGGCAATGAGCAGTTCTTC
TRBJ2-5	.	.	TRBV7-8	CASSPWGPGRETQYF	TGTGCCAGCAGCCCATGGGGGCCTGGGAGAGAGACCCAGTACTTC
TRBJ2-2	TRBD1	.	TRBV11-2	CASSPKGQLNTGELFF	TGTGCCAGCAGCCCGAAGGGACAGCTGAACACCGGGGAGCTGTTTTTT
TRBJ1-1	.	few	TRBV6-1	CASSEQGVGNTEAFF	TGTGCCAGCAGTGAGCAGGGAGTTGGGAACACTGAAGCTTTCTTT
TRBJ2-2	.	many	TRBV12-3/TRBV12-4	CASSLGRELFF	TGTGCCAGCAGTCTAGGTCGGGAGCTGTTTTTT
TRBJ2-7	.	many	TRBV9	CASSVEGQAYEQYF	TGTGCCAGCAGCGTGGAGGGCCAGGCATACGAGCAGTACTTC
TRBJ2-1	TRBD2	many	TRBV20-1	CSLGLAGVNEQFF	TGCAGTCTGGGTCTAGCGGGGGTCAATGAGCAGTTCTTC
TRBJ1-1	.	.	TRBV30	CAWSNRGMGLNTEAFF	TGTGCCTGGAGCAATAGGGGGATGGGATTAAACACTGAAGCTTTCTTT
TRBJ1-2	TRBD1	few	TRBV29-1	CSVEAGQGLNYGYTF	TGCAGCGTTGAAGCCGGACAGGGACTTAACTATGGCTACACCTTC
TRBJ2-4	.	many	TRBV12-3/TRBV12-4	CASSPGNSKNIQYF	TGTGCCAGCAGCCCCGGGAATTCCAAAAACATTCAGTACTTC
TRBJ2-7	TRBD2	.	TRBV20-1	CCASGGGQQSYEQYF	TGCTGTGCTAGCGGCGGGGGGCAGCAATCCTACGAGCAGTACTTC
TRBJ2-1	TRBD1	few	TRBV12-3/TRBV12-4	CASSSGTVSYNEQFF	TGTGCCAGCAGTTCCGGGACAGTCTCCTACAATGAGCAGTTCTTC